Here is one T cell receptor beta chain with its context. The data were taken from a study of cytomegalovirus exposure and HLA in healthy donors. Looking at the study overall: Later, an analysis reported that the 100 to 150 validation repertoires had used the same platform as the approximately 720 first-cohort repertoires.

The donors were in the roughly 120-subject validation cohort; that cohort was separate from the 666-subject first cohort. This CDR3 has 13 amino acids. Trimming cost V 3 bases and J 4 bases; bases outside gene matches: 3. Germline-derived CDR1 and CDR2 are MDHEN and SYDVKM. The data were produced by immunoSEQ multiplex PCR, yet TCRdb's version contains in-frame clones alone and is incomplete. Of fewer than 120,000 clones in the sample, approximately 90% are singletons; the top ten hold 1.5% to 2%. The chain couples TRBV28 to TRBJ2-7; 7 nucleotides agree with TRBD2. The sequence was obtained from a young woman in good health and CMV-seronegative. Sequencing was performed on PBMCs. CDR3 loop: CASSFRGEYEQYF. The CDR3 DNA is TGTGCCAGCAGTTTTCGGGGGGAATACGAGCAGTACTTC.